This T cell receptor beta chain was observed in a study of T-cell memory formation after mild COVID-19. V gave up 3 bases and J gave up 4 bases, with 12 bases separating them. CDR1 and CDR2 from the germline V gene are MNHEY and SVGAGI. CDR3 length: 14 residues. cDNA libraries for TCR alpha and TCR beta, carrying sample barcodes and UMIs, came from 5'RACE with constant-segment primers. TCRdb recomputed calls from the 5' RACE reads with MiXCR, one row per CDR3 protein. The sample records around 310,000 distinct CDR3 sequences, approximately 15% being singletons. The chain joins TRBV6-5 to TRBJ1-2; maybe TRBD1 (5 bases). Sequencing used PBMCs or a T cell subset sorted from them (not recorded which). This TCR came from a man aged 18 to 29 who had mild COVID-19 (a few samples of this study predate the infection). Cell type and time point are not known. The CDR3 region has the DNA TGTGCCAGCAGTTATTTGACAGCCTGCTATGGCTACACCTTC. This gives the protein CASSYLTACYGYTF.